Listed here are 19 T cell receptor beta chains from one sample, sequenced in a study of regulatory T cells in long-lasting Graves disease (dated by TCRdb to the early 2020s). The time point label, read with the paper, signifies: newly diagnosed GD, antithyroid drugs for less than 3 months. For both TCR sequencing and RNA sequencing, RNA was extracted from PBMCs using TRIzol. The method behind the library was multiplex PCR. TCRdb shows the sequencer as Illumina HiSeq 4000. CDR3 regions were amplified by Arm-PCR with iRepertoire HTBI primers to construct TCR beta libraries. Using fastp trimming at Q25 and MiXCR clonotype assembly, TCRdb reanalyzed the public sequencing data and kept in-frame beta chains. Each CDR3 protein appears once, grouped with its most common genes and DNA. In all, the sample holds hundreds of thousands of distinct CDR3 sequences, and roughly 15% of those were seen once. The ten largest clones take up 15% to 20% of the sample.

These records were also assigned to another study, of T cells in Graves' hyperthyroidism and ophthalmopathy.

Sequencing was performed on peripheral blood mononuclear cells (PBMCs), taken at new diagnosis, from a patient treated with antithyroid drugs. Receptor source: a young woman with Graves disease. Donor details come from another sample of the same person, matched by shared clones.

Only a few counts were recorded for this clonotype. V is TRBV11-1 and J is TRBJ2-2; 11 nucleotides agree with TRBD2. The CDR3 covers 16 residues. Germline V lookup: CDR1 SGHAT, CDR2 FQDESV (reference sequence). V dropped 5 bases and J dropped 4; count of bases not matched to a gene: 6. The CDR3 bases are TGTGCCAGCAGCGCCCAGACTAGCGGGATCACCGGGGAGCTGTTTTTT. Its protein is CASSAQTSGITGELFF. The whole variable domain, remainder taken from reference TRBV11-1 and TRBJ2-2, is EAEVAQSPRYKITEKSQAVAFWCDPISGHATLYWYRQILGQGPELLVQFQDESVVDDSQLPKDRFSAERLKGVDSTLKIQPAELGDSAMYLCASSAQTSGITGELFFGEGSRLTVL.

This clonotype was observed a handful of times. J is TRBJ1-2 and V is TRBV29-1; D not resolved. CDR1 is SQVTM and CDR2 is ANQGSEA in the germline V gene. The CDR3 length is 16 residues. V was clipped by 0 bases and J by 4 bases, with 18 bases between them. The CDR3 DNA follows: TGCAGCGTTGAAGAACCGGTAAAGCTAGGATCCTATGGCTACACCTTC. Translating it yields CSVEEPVKLGSYGYTF.

This clonotype is a singleton in its sample. A read error is the likely source, as a far larger clone sits one nucleotide away. The V and J genes are TRBV11-2 and TRBJ2-1; the D gene could be TRBD1 or TRBD2 (5 bases each). The J call may be wrong; the DNA end is better matched by TRBJ2-5. The CDR3 consists of 15 residues. CDR1 SGHAT and CDR2 FQNNGV come from the germline V gene. Written as DNA, the CDR3 is TGTGCCAGCAGCAAAAAGCGTGGGGGCCAAGAGACCCAGTACTTC. Translated, it gives CASSKKRGGQETQYF.

This clonotype was seen ten or more times. The V and J genes are TRBV10-3 and TRBJ1-1; no definite D call. In germline, CDR1 is ENHRY, CDR2 SYGVKD. Trimming pared 3 bases from V and 1 base from J, leaving 12 bases between. This CDR3 contains 15 residues. CDR3 residues: CAISDGRASNTEAFF. The CDR3 DNA reads TGTGCCATCAGTGATGGGAGGGCTTCGAACACTGAAGCTTTCTTT.

The V call is TRBV3-1, the J call TRBJ2-1; 10 nucleotides align to TRBD2. J was trimmed by 4 bases and V by 5 bases; bases with no gene match: 8. The CDR3 totals 16 residues. In germline, CDR1 is LGHDT, CDR2 YNNKEL (reference sequence). CDR3 protein: CASSKTSGLLYNEQFF. The CDR3 region has the DNA TGTGCCAGCAGCAAGACTAGCGGGCTCCTATACAATGAGCAGTTCTTC.

This clonotype was seen a single time. A much more abundant neighbour one base away suggests this may be a read error. This chain links TRBV18 with TRBJ2-5; D is ambiguous. The CDR3 loop spans 12 amino acids. Looked up from germline, CDR1 is KGHSH and CDR2 is LQKENI. V lost 7 bases and J lost 4, with 10 bases in between. In nucleotides, the CDR3 is TGTGCCAGCTTACAAAATAGAGAGACCCAGTACTTC. Protein sequence: CASLQNRETQYF.

This chain joins TRBV9 and TRBJ2-1; 7 bases line up with TRBD2. Germline V lookup: CDR1 SGDLS, CDR2 YYNGEE. This CDR3 has 14 amino acids. V lost 0 bases and J lost 12; bases outside the gene matches: 9. As DNA, the CDR3 is TGTGCCAGCAGCGTAGTAGATAGCGGGCGACCGCAGTTCTTC. Translating gives CASSVVDSGRPQFF.

In regard to this clonotype: A much larger clone lies one base from this, so it may be a read error. The CDR3 protein is CSVVGSGRSLSEQFF. As DNA, the CDR3 is TGCAGCGTTGTAGGCAGCGGGAGGAGTCTGAGTGAGCAGTTCTTC. The chain joins TRBV29-1 to TRBJ2-1; TRBD2 agrees at 9 bases. This CDR3 is built from 15 residues. J was trimmed by 9 bases and V by 4 bases; bases with no gene match: 13. Germline CDR1 is SQVTM and CDR2 is ANQGSEA.

This clonotype occurred many times. This sequence joins TRBV5-1 and TRBJ2-1; D possibly matches TRBD1 or TRBD2 (5 bases each). Looked up from germline, CDR1 is SGHRS and CDR2 is YFSETQ. The V gene lost 6 bases and the J gene lost 6 bases, with 19 bases spanning the gap. This CDR3 contains 15 residues. DNA for the CDR3: TGCGCCAGCACCGAGGGGTCACAATCATTCAATGAGCAGTTCTTC. Translation gives CASTEGSQSFNEQFF.

The V gene is TRBV7-2, the J gene TRBJ2-3; D might be TRBD1 (5 bases). V lost 8 bases and J lost 0, with 12 bases in between. Germline V gene lookup returns CDR1 SGHTA and CDR2 FQGNSA. CDR3 length equals 14 residues. CDR3 in amino acids: CASEVRASTDTQYF. CDR3 sequence (DNA): TGTGCCAGCGAGGTCAGGGCAAGCACAGATACGCAGTATTTT.

This clonotype occurred many times. At one of its ends the junction is not consistent with the germline gene, which may arise from a read error. The chain joins TRBV7-2 to TRBJ2-5; D is perhaps TRBD1 (7 bases). The CDR3 runs 16 residues. Germline CDR1 SGHTA, CDR2 FQGNSA. The CDR3 region is CASSLATGTYQETQYF. Written as DNA, the CDR3 is TGTGCCAGCAGCCTAGCGACAGGGACGTACCAAGAGACCCAGTACTTC.

CDR3 in DNA: TGTGCCAGCAGCTCGCTACTACTCACAGATACGCAGTATTTT. Amino acids: CASSSLLLTDTQYF. The V call is TRBV7-2, the J call TRBJ2-3, with D unresolved. Between the trimmed V and J ends, which lost 4 bases and 2 bases, there was a span of 10 bases. The CDR3 length is 14 residues. Per germline, CDR1 SGHTA and CDR2 FQGNSA.

This clonotype has a count of ten or more. As DNA, the CDR3 is TGTGCCAGCAAGGACGAGGGAGGTCGGGAAAAACTGTTTTTT. Translation gives CASKDEGGREKLFF. The chain has TRBV6-1 and TRBJ1-4; D unclear. Looked up from germline, CDR1 is MNHNS and CDR2 is SASEGT. There are 14 residues in the CDR3. V was pared by 7 bases and J by 8 bases, with 17 bases between.

Regarding this clonotype: A much larger clone sits a single nucleotide away, making a read error possible. This chain uses TRBV11-3 with TRBJ2-1, with 9 bases fitting TRBD1. This CDR3 region has 15 residues. CDR1 and CDR2 from the germline V gene are SGHNT and YENEEA. This CDR3 is CASSSGQGVYNERFF. For the CDR3, the DNA is TGTGCCAGCAGCTCGGGACAGGGAGTTTACAATGAGCGGTTCTTC.

The chain has TRBV5-1 and TRBJ2-2; D call uncertain. CDR3 length equals 13 residues. Germline loops: CDR1 SGHRS, CDR2 YFSETQ. The V gene lost 2 bases and the J gene lost 5 bases, with 7 bases spanning the gap. CDR3 coding DNA: TGCGCCAGCAGCTTCACCAAAACCGGGGAGCTGTTTTTT. It specifies CASSFTKTGELFF.

This clonotype occurred many times. The chain carries TRBV11-2 and TRBJ1-4; TRBD1 matches at 8 bases. After removal of 5 bases from V and 8 bases from J, the junction contained 13 bases not matched to a gene. There are 16 residues in the CDR3. Per germline, CDR1 SGHAT and CDR2 FQNNGV. The CDR3 sequence: CASSLTHRGVKEKLFF. CDR3 nucleotides: TGTGCCAGCAGCCTAACACACAGGGGGGTCAAGGAAAAACTGTTTTTT.

This chain connects TRBV6-1 to TRBJ2-7; tentatively, D is TRBD2 (5 bases). CDR3 length equals 14 residues. Germline CDR1 reads MNHNS; CDR2 reads SASEGT. V was trimmed by 10 bases and J by 0 bases, leaving 16 bases between them. CDR3 protein: CATRGYTSSYEQYF. The CDR3 DNA reads TGTGCCACAAGAGGGTATACGTCCTCCTACGAGCAGTACTTC.

The chain employs TRBV7-2 and TRBJ2-7, with D perhaps being TRBD1 or TRBD2 (6 bases each). In germline, CDR1 is SGHTA, CDR2 FQGNSA. CDR3 size: 15 residues. V gave up 1 base and J gave up 6 bases, with 16 bases separating them. Written as DNA, the CDR3 is TGTGCCAGCAGCTTAGTAGGGGGGATGGGGCTCGAGCAGTACTTC. It encodes CASSLVGGMGLEQYF.

The sample holds many counts of this clonotype. V usage is TRBV28 and J usage is TRBJ2-7, with D tentatively TRBD1 or TRBD2 (5 bases each). V was pared by 2 bases and J by 3 bases, with 11 bases between. CDR3 length equals 14 residues. Looked up from germline, CDR1 is MDHEN and CDR2 is SYDVKM. In DNA form, the CDR3 reads TGTGCCAGCAGTTTAGGTGCAGGGAGCTACGAGCAGTACTTC. Its protein is CASSLGAGSYEQYF.